This record covers a single TCR beta chain. Its antigen remains unidentified. This entry belongs to a study of cytomegalovirus exposure and HLA in healthy donors. Study results and limitations: It was reported in a later analysis that an Asian-associated ancestry cluster showed fewer N-insertions than the roughly 670-donor mean. Per a later analysis, HLA-associated TCR beta chains showed more clonal expansion than other, equally common TCR beta chains.

Use of 60 Vbeta and 13 Jbeta primers characterized the PCR. The table came from immunoSEQ multiplex PCR; TCRdb's copy has only in-frame clones and leaves some out. The table shows 150,000 to 200,000 clones, with roughly 80% occurring only once. From germline, CDR1 is SGHNT and CDR2 YENEEA. The CDR3 is 16 amino acids. The J segment lost 5 bases and the V segment lost 1 base, leaving 8 bases of the junction unmatched. The clonotype originates from a woman aged 18 to 35 in good health and CMV-seropositive. The specimen was PBMCs. The V call is TRBV11-3, the J call TRBJ2-1, with 7 bases identical to TRBD2. CDR3 in DNA: TGTGCCAGCAGCTTAGGACGGGCTAGCGGAAACAATGAGCAGTTCTTC. The encoded protein is CASSLGRASGNNEQFF.